This entry lists 32 T cell receptor beta chains sequenced from one sample in a study of T cells in Graves' hyperthyroidism and ophthalmopathy. It was RNA transcripts that yielded the amplified TCR beta CDR3 regions. A set of HTBI primers served as the primers for a first-round RT-PCR of the TCR CDR3. MiXCR, applied by TCRdb to the multiplex PCR reads, yields one record per CDR3 protein. The table has about 520,000 distinct CDR3 sequences, around 24% seen once. The material sequenced was blood. The source is a woman aged 30 to 39 with Graves' ophthalmopathy.

The chain combines TRBV28 with TRBJ1-1, with D uncertain. The CDR3 is 14 amino acids. Germline V gene data show CDR1 as MDHEN and CDR2 as SYDVKM. Trimming took 2 bases from V and 4 from J, leaving 11 bases between them. CDR3 residues: CASSLSLLVTEAFF. The CDR3 DNA sequence: TGTGCCAGCAGTTTAAGCCTACTAGTCACTGAAGCTTTCTTT.

This clonotype appeared many times. The genes are TRBV7-9 and TRBJ1-2; 7 bases match TRBD1. The trim removed 6 bases at V and 4 bases at J, leaving 8 bases unmatched. The CDR3 length is 14 residues. Germline CDR1 SEHNR, CDR2 FQNEAQ (reference sequence). CDR3 amino acids: CASSKETGPYGYTF. The CDR3 DNA follows: TGTGCCAGCAGTAAAGAGACAGGGCCCTATGGCTACACCTTC.

This clonotype was seen at least ten times. The chain combines TRBV29-1 with TRBJ1-5; D may be TRBD1 (6 bases). CDR3 size: 14 residues. The V gene lost 2 bases and the J gene lost 6 bases, with 14 bases spanning the gap. Germline values: CDR1 SQVTM, CDR2 ANQGSEA. The CDR3 loop is CSVESYREGQPQHF. The CDR3 coding sequence is TGCAGCGTTGAAAGTTACAGGGAAGGTCAGCCCCAGCATTTT.

Many counts were recorded for this clonotype. The chain is built from TRBV7-9 and TRBJ2-2, with no clear D. The CDR3 covers 15 residues. CDR1 SEHNR and CDR2 FQNEAQ come from the germline V gene (reference sequence). Trimming removed 1 base at V and 1 base at J, with 7 bases between. The CDR3 protein is CASSLVRQNTGELFF. For the CDR3, the DNA is TGTGCCAGCAGCTTAGTCAGACAGAACACCGGGGAGCTGTTTTTT.

This clonotype was observed at least ten times. The chain carries TRBV6-5 and TRBJ1-1; tentatively, D is TRBD1 (5 bases). CDR1 MNHEY and CDR2 SVGAGI come from the germline V gene. The CDR3 is 15 amino acids. The ends were cut back, 2 bases at V and 2 bases at J, with 12 bases in the middle. The CDR3 is CASSYGTERNTEAFF. The CDR3, as DNA: TGTGCCAGCAGTTACGGGACCGAGAGAAACACTGAAGCTTTCTTT.

This chain links TRBV6-2 or TRBV6-3 with TRBJ2-1; no clear D. The germline V gene encodes CDR1 MNHEY and CDR2 SVGEGT. The V gene lost 5 bases and the J gene lost 9 bases, with 8 bases spanning the gap. The CDR3 has 11 residues. CDR3 sequence reads: CASSPRGEQFF. The CDR3, as DNA: TGTGCCAGCAGTCCAAGAGGTGAGCAGTTCTTC.

The gene calls are TRBV12-3 or TRBV12-4 and TRBJ1-5; 7 bases map to TRBD1. The CDR3 length is 15 residues. J gave up 2 bases and V 6 bases, and 7 bases lay outside the gene matches. The CDR3 region is CASSYTGVGNQPQHF. In nucleotides, the CDR3 is TGTGCCAGCAGCTATACAGGGGTTGGCAATCAGCCCCAGCATTTT.

This clonotype has a count of ten or more. This chain joins TRBV28 and TRBJ2-5; 12 bases fit TRBD1. This CDR3 is 15 amino acids long. Germline V CDR1 and CDR2: MDHEN, SYDVKM. Trimming removed 6 bases from V and 4 bases from J; junction bases left unmatched: 6. The CDR3 bases are TGTGCCAGCAGGGGACAGGGGGCATCGGGAGAGACCCAGTACTTC. The encoded protein is CASRGQGASGETQYF. The entire variable domain, with the rest obtained from reference TRBV28 and TRBJ2-5, is as follows: DVKVTQSSRYLVKRTGEKVFLECVQDMDHENMFWYRQDPGLGLRLIYFSYDVKMKEKGDIPEGYSVSREKKERFSLILESASTNQTSMYLCASRGQGASGETQYFGPGTRLLVL.

This clonotype was seen a few times. V usage is TRBV7-3 and J usage is TRBJ2-1, with 8 bases that match TRBD2. V trimming: 5 bases; J trimming: 10 bases; junction bases outside the gene matches: 7. CDR1 SGHTA and CDR2 FQGTGA come from the germline V gene. The CDR3 sequence is 13 residues long. CDR3 amino acids: CASSLLAGTEQFF. The CDR3 DNA reads TGTGCCAGCAGCCTCTTAGCGGGGACCGAGCAGTTCTTC.

This sequence joins TRBV14 and TRBJ2-7; the D call may be TRBD1 or TRBD2 (5 bases each). Trimming removed 2 bases from V and 2 bases from J, with 19 bases in between. The length of the CDR3 is 17 residues. Germline CDR1 and CDR2: SGHDN and FVKESK. This CDR3 reads CASSQKASGTPAYEQYF. The CDR3 nucleotides are TGTGCCAGCAGCCAAAAAGCTTCCGGGACCCCTGCCTACGAGCAGTACTTC.

This chain uses TRBV24-1 with TRBJ2-5; 8 bases are a match to TRBD1. CDR1 is KGHDR and CDR2 is SFDVKD in the germline V gene. After removal of 4 bases from V and 4 bases from J, the junction contained 13 bases not matched to a gene. CDR3 size: 17 residues. In DNA form, the CDR3 reads TGTGCCACCAGTGACACCCAGACAGGGGCGGATGTAGAGACCCAGTACTTC. Translation: CATSDTQTGADVETQYF.

This clonotype was picked up many times. The chain uses TRBV6-1 and TRBJ1-2; weak D call: TRBD1 (5 bases). The CDR3 totals 13 residues. V dropped 3 bases and J dropped 4 bases, with 9 bases sitting between them. Germline CDR1 is MNHNS and CDR2 is SASEGT. The CDR3 loop reads CASSETVGYGYTF. CDR3 in DNA: TGTGCCAGCAGTGAGACAGTCGGCTATGGCTACACCTTC.

There are many counts of this clonotype. It may be a read error: a sequence one base away is much more abundant. The rearrangement links TRBV10-3 to TRBJ2-2; tentative D call: TRBD1 (5 bases). Trimming removed 6 bases from V and 4 bases from J, with 9 bases in between. Germline-derived CDR1 and CDR2 are ENHRY and SYGVKD. This CDR3 has 13 amino acids. Here the CDR3 reads CAISRAGTGELFF. The CDR3 bases are TGTGCCATCAGCAGGGCAGGCACCGGGGAGCTGTTTTTT.

The chain combines TRBV19 with TRBJ1-2; D gene unclear. The CDR3 is made up of 14 amino acids. V was clipped by 1 base and J by 3 bases, with 9 bases between them. Looked up from germline, CDR1 is LNHDA and CDR2 is SQIVND (reference sequence). CDR3 sequence: CASSIVGGYYGYTF. CDR3 nucleotide sequence: TGTGCCAGTAGTATAGTCGGTGGTTACTATGGCTACACCTTC.

This clonotype has at least ten counts. The V call is TRBV4-1, the J call TRBJ1-2; D possibly corresponds to TRBD1 (6 bases). Germline-derived CDR1 and CDR2 are MGHRA and YSYEKL. The germline V and J ends were trimmed by 5 bases and 0 bases, with 13 bases remaining between them. The CDR3 is 15 residues long. The CDR3 DNA sequence: TGCGCCAGCAGCGCCCGACAGGAACCTAACTATGGCTACACCTTC. Protein product: CASSARQEPNYGYTF.

The V gene is TRBV6-2 or TRBV6-3, the J gene TRBJ1-1; D is uncertain. Deletions cut 4 bases from V and 4 bases from J, with 10 bases between. Looked up from germline, CDR1 is MNHEY and CDR2 is SVGEGT. The CDR3 runs to 13 residues. CDR3 region: CASSSTRSTEAFF. For the CDR3, the DNA is TGTGCCAGCAGTTCAACCAGGAGCACTGAAGCTTTCTTT.

V usage is TRBV6-4 and J usage is TRBJ1-1, with 7 bases fitting TRBD1. The length of the CDR3 is 15 residues. Germline CDR1 is MRHNA and CDR2 is SNTAGT. Trimming took 0 bases from V and 4 from J; bases not matched to a gene: 5. CDR3 loop: CASSDSPGTVTEAFF. Written as DNA, the CDR3 is TGTGCCAGCAGTGACTCTCCCGGGACAGTCACTGAAGCTTTCTTT.

The table lists this clonotype with many counts. The chain couples TRBV28 to TRBJ2-7, with TRBD2 matching over 7 bases. The length of the CDR3 is 14 residues. V lost 2 bases, J lost 3 bases, and 4 bases stayed unmatched. Germline V gene lookup returns CDR1 MDHEN and CDR2 SYDVKM. The CDR3 loop is CASSLIRTSYEQYF. CDR3 DNA sequence: TGTGCCAGCAGTTTAATTAGGACTAGCTACGAGCAGTACTTC.

This clonotype was seen many times. The chain carries TRBV12-3 or TRBV12-4 and TRBJ2-5, with TRBD1 identical over 8 bases. The CDR3 totals 17 residues. Germline trimming cut 6 bases from V and 2 bases from J; bases unmatched to any gene: 14. The CDR3 spells CASSPSPGQVFQETQYF. CDR3 sequence (DNA): TGTGCCAGCAGCCCCTCCCCGGGACAGGTTTTTCAAGAGACCCAGTACTTC.

This clonotype was recorded at least ten times. This chain links TRBV12-3 or TRBV12-4 with TRBJ1-2, with no clear D. Trimming removed 8 bases at V and 8 bases at J, with 21 bases between. The CDR3 loop spans 14 amino acids. As DNA, the CDR3 is TGTGCCAGCGGAGGGAGCGGGCAGATGGGAGGCTACACCTTC. It is translated as CASGGSGQMGGYTF.

This clonotype has ten or more counts. The CDR3, as DNA: TGTGCCAGCAGCTTAGAAACAGGTTCCACCCTAGGGCAGTACTTC. Encoded protein: CASSLETGSTLGQYF. V and J are TRBV11-2 and TRBJ2-7; D might be TRBD1 (5 bases). This CDR3 contains 15 residues. Germline V gene data show CDR1 as SGHAT and CDR2 as FQNNGV. Trimming took 0 bases from V and 9 from J, leaving 18 bases between them.

The genes are TRBV12-3 or TRBV12-4 and TRBJ1-5, with 8 bases fitting TRBD1. The CDR3 runs 15 residues. V shed 5 bases and J 9 bases; nucleotides not matched to a gene: 12. DNA of the CDR3: TGTGCCAGCAGTGAAGGAGGGACAGGTTCGGGGCCCCAGCATTTT. This gives the protein CASSEGGTGSGPQHF.

In DNA form, the CDR3 reads TGTGCCAGCAGCTTGTCCAGGGGAGACCACGAGCAGTACTTC. Amino acids: CASSLSRGDHEQYF. The V and J genes are TRBV7-9 and TRBJ2-7; D might be TRBD1 (6 bases). CDR1 is SEHNR, CDR2 FQNEAQ, per germline (reference sequence). V lost 3 bases and J lost 5, with 14 bases in between. The length of the CDR3 is 14 residues.

At least ten counts were recorded for this clonotype. V and J are TRBV7-9 and TRBJ2-7, with D possibly TRBD2 on 6 matching bases. The germline V gene has CDR1 SEHNR and CDR2 FQNEAQ (reference sequence). This CDR3 has 15 amino acids. V was shortened by 5 bases and J by 3 bases, with 17 bases between the two germline ends. CDR3 sequence reads: CASSPSRRAVYEQYF. DNA for the CDR3: TGTGCCAGCAGCCCGTCTAGGAGGGCGGTCTACGAGCAGTACTTC.

This clonotype was counted ten times or more. The chain couples TRBV24-1 to TRBJ2-2; a possible D gene is TRBD2 (5 bases). Trimming took 3 bases from V and 4 from J, leaving 11 bases between them. Germline CDR1 reads KGHDR; CDR2 reads SFDVKD. The CDR3 totals 15 residues. The CDR3 DNA is TGTGCCACCAGTGATCCCCCGGGATCCACCGGGGAGCTGTTTTTT. It yields the protein CATSDPPGSTGELFF.

The V gene is TRBV7-2, the J gene TRBJ1-5; weak D call: TRBD1 (6 bases). The CDR3 consists of 15 residues. Germline CDR1 is SGHTA and CDR2 is FQGNSA. V lost 1 base to trimming and J lost 5 bases, with 12 bases between them. The CDR3 sequence is CASSLVGRGYQPQHF. The CDR3 DNA follows: TGTGCCAGCAGCTTAGTTGGCAGGGGCTATCAGCCCCAGCATTTT.

The J gene is TRBJ1-6, the V gene TRBV6-1; unclear D gene. Trimming took off 2 bases at V and 7 bases at J, with 12 bases between the two ends. From germline, CDR1 is MNHNS and CDR2 SASEGT. The CDR3 totals 15 residues. Here the CDR3 reads CASSESPGTNSPLHF. CDR3 in DNA: TGTGCCAGCAGTGAATCCCCAGGCACCAATTCACCCCTCCACTTT.

This clonotype came up many times. The rearrangement uses TRBV27 and TRBJ2-7, with D possibly being TRBD2 (5 bases). Germline-derived CDR1 and CDR2 are MNHEY and SMNVEV (reference sequence). The V and J ends lost 6 bases and 3 bases respectively, with 15 bases between them. There are 14 residues in the CDR3. The CDR3 region is CASSYSNGLYEQYF. CDR3 in DNA: TGTGCCAGCAGCTATTCCAATGGACTCTACGAGCAGTACTTC.

This clonotype was counted many times. The chain links TRBV27 to TRBJ1-1; the D gene is possibly TRBD1 (6 bases). CDR3 length equals 16 residues. Germline V gene sequence: CDR1 MNHEY, CDR2 SMNVEV (reference sequence). V was cut by 10 bases and J by 0 bases, with 21 bases left in between. The CDR3 DNA follows: TGTGCCAACAGCAGGGACATAGGTATCATGAACACTGAAGCTTTCTTT. Translation gives CANSRDIGIMNTEAFF.

This clonotype was observed a few times. The chain joins TRBV4-1 to TRBJ2-7; TRBD2 might be the D (6 bases). CDR3 size: 14 residues. Germline CDR1 and CDR2: MGHRA and YSYEKL. Between the trimmed V and J ends, which lost 4 bases and 9 bases, there was a span of 19 bases. As DNA, the CDR3 is TGCGCCAGCAGCCTTCCGGGACTCCCAGTTGGGCAGTACTTC. The encoded protein is CASSLPGLPVGQYF.

The rearrangement uses TRBV20-1 and TRBJ2-5; perhaps TRBD2 as D (6 bases). The CDR3 spans 15 residues. Germline CDR1 and CDR2: DFQATT and SNEGSKA (reference sequence). The V end was cut by 1 base, the J end by 2 bases, with 14 bases between. The CDR3 region is CSARGGSGAQETQYF. The CDR3 DNA reads as TGCAGTGCTAGAGGTGGTAGCGGAGCACAAGAGACCCAGTACTTC.

This clonotype was seen a handful of times. The chain uses TRBV3-1 and TRBJ2-5, with TRBD2 matching over 11 bases. This CDR3 contains 15 residues. The trim removed 3 bases at V and 4 bases at J, leaving 4 bases unmatched. Germline assignment: CDR1 LGHDT and CDR2 YNNKEL (reference sequence). This CDR3 is CASSHGTSGVETQYF. The CDR3 nucleotides read TGTGCCAGCAGCCACGGGACTAGCGGAGTAGAGACCCAGTACTTC.